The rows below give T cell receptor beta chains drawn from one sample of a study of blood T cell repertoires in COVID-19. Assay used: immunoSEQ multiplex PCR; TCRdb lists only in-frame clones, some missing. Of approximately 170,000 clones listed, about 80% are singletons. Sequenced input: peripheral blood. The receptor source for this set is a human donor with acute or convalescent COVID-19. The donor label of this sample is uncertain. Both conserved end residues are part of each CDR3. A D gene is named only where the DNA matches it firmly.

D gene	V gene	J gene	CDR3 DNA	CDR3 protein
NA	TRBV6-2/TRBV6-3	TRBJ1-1	TGTGCCAGCAGCGGCCGTAACACTGAAGCTTTCTTT	CASSGRNTEAFF
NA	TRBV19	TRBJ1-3	TGTGCCAGTAGACACGACAACTCTGGAAACACCATATATTTT	CASRHDNSGNTIYF
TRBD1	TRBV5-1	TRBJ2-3	TGCGCCAGCAGCTTCCGCAACAGGGGAATCTCCACAGATACGCAGTATTTT	CASSFRNRGISTDTQYF
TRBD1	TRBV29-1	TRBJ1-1	TGCAGCGTTGATAAGACAGGGGGCCAGGGTGAAGCTTTCTTT	CSVDKTGGQGEAFF
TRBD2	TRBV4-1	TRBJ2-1	TGCGCCAGCAGCCACCCGGGACTAGCGTATGAGCAGTTCTTC	CASSHPGLAYEQFF
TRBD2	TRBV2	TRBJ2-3	TGTGCCAGCAGTGAGGCTAGCGGGGGCCCTAGCACAGATACGCAGTATTTT	CASSEASGGPSTDTQYF
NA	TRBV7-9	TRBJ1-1	TGTGCCAGCAGCTTCGGACAGATGAACACTGAAGCTTTCTTT	CASSFGQMNTEAFF
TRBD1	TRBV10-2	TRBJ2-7	TGCGCCAGTAGGGTTGGGACAGGGGAGGGGATCTCCTACGAGCAGTACTTC	CASRVGTGEGISYEQYF
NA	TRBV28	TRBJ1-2	TGTGCCAGCAGGTTCCCGACAGGTTCCGGAGGCTACACCTTC	CASRFPTGSGGYTF
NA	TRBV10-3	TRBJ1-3	TGTGCCATCAGTCCTTTCTCAGGGGAGACTGGAAACACCATATATTTT	CAISPFSGETGNTIYF